The 11 T cell receptor beta chains listed next were all sequenced from one sample in a study of vaccination and CD4 T cells after COVID-19. For these receptors, no antigen is known. Cultured CD4+ T cell DNA was sequenced using the Oncomine TCR Beta short-read assay. A single record per CDR3 protein comes from TCRdb applying MiXCR to the PCR reads. This sample has 2,500 to 3,500 distinct CDR3 sequences, with 22% found just once. Regarding treatment: roughly 10-day PBMC culture with coronavirus spike peptide pools or control peptides (ViraFEST assay). The sequenced sample was CD4+ T cells from blood, cultured in vitro. The receptors shown here come from a human donor who had recovered from COVID-19.

The gene calls are TRBV21-1 and TRBJ2-2; the table's D call, TRBD1, was not checked against the DNA. TRBV21-1 constitutes a pseudogene. The CDR3 extends over 21 amino acids. CDR3 sequence (DNA): TGTGCCAGCACTAATAAGCGAGGGAGGAACAGGGGGCGGAAGAACACCGGGGAGCTGTTTTTT. Protein sequence: CASTNKRGRNRGRKNTGELFF.

Within the sample, this clonotype is large. This chain uses TRBV15 with TRBJ1-2; 12 bases match TRBD1. CDR1 and CDR2 from the germline V gene are LNHNV and YYDKDF (reference sequence). This CDR3 is built from 15 residues. Trimming removed 4 bases from V and 7 bases from J; junction bases left unmatched: 7. The CDR3: CATSTPGQGARGYTF. The CDR3 coding sequence is TGTGCCACCAGCACTCCGGGACAGGGGGCGCGTGGCTACACCTTC.

This clonotype is classed as hyperexpanded. The gene calls are TRBV12-3 or TRBV12-4 and TRBJ2-5; maybe TRBD1 (6 bases). The ends were cut back, 6 bases at V and 4 bases at J, with 15 bases in the middle. The CDR3 covers 14 residues. CDR3 coding DNA: TGTGCCAGCAGGCGAAGTACAGGGCGAGAGACCCAGTACTTC. Translation: CASRRSTGRETQYF.

The J gene is TRBJ1-2, the V gene TRBV10-3, with TRBD1 matching over 10 bases. Germline V CDR1 and CDR2: ENHRY, SYGVKD. The ends lost 0 bases at V and 7 bases at J; junction bases unmatched: 2. The CDR3 spans 14 residues. CDR3 amino acids: CAISESGTGVGYTF. CDR3 DNA: TGTGCCATCAGTGAGTCTGGGACAGGGGTTGGCTACACCTTC.

This clonotype is labeled medium-sized. In DNA, the CDR3 is TGTGCCAGCAGCTTAGGACAGTTCAGGCAGCCCCAGCATTTT. Residues: CASSLGQFRQPQHF. This chain joins TRBV7-2 and TRBJ1-5; tentatively, D is TRBD1 (5 bases). The V gene lost 1 base and the J gene lost 7 bases, with 11 bases spanning the gap. The CDR3 covers 14 residues. In germline, CDR1 is SGHTA, CDR2 FQGNSA. Full variable domain (outside the CDR3, taken from reference TRBV7-2 and TRBJ1-5): GAGVSQSPSNKVTEKGKDVELRCDPISGHTALYWYRQSLGQGLEFLIYFQGNSAPDKSGLPSDRFSAERTGGSVSTLTIQRTQQEDSAVYLCASSLGQFRQPQHFGDGTRLSIL.

Sample share makes this clonotype large. The chain is built from TRBV7-9 and TRBJ1-2, with D possibly matching TRBD1 (6 bases). Per the germline V gene, CDR1 is SEHNR and CDR2 is FQNEAQ (reference sequence). V shed 11 bases and J shed 2 bases, with 15 bases lying between them. CDR3 length: 13 amino acids. The CDR3 region is CAGTGTTNYGYTF. CDR3 DNA sequence: TGTGCCGGTACAGGGACAACAAACTATGGCTACACCTTC.

This clonotype was seen a few times. This chain links TRBV7-9 with TRBJ1-3, with D perhaps TRBD1 (6 bases). This CDR3 has 17 residues. Trimming cost V 5 bases and J 1 base, with 18 bases left between them. CDR1 and CDR2 from the germline V gene are SEHNR and FQNEAQ (reference sequence). This CDR3 reads CASSPRMGRGSGNTIYF. The DNA for the CDR3 is TGTGCCAGCAGCCCCCGGATGGGCAGGGGTTCTGGAAACACCATATATTTT. Variable domain in full (rest from reference TRBV7-9 and TRBJ1-3): DTGVSQNPRHKITKRGQNVTFRCDPISEHNRLYWYRQTLGQGPEFLTYFQNEAQLEKSRLLSDRFSAERPKGSFSTLEIQRTEQGDSAMYLCASSPRMGRGSGNTIYFGEGSWLTVV.

The CDR3 reads CAWRVDGGGYEQYF. CDR3 bases: TGTGCCTGGAGAGTGGACGGTGGGGGCTACGAGCAGTACTTC. V usage is TRBV30 and J usage is TRBJ2-7; TRBD1 or TRBD2 may be the D gene (5 bases each). Germline V lookup: CDR1 GTSNPN, CDR2 SVGIG (reference sequence). The CDR3 contains 14 residues. Trimming removed 3 bases from V and 3 bases from J, with 15 bases in between.

This clonotype has more than one count but fewer than ten. V gene TRBV7-8 combines with J gene TRBJ1-5, with a tentative D call TRBD1 (6 bases). Trimming stripped 0 bases from V and 5 bases from J, with 11 bases between. This CDR3 comprises 15 residues. The V gene's germline CDR1 is SGHVS and CDR2 FQNEAQ. The CDR3 DNA is TGTGCCAGCAGCTTAGCCTTGGACAGATATCAGCCCCAGCATTTT. Protein: CASSLALDRYQPQHF.

V is TRBV6-5 and J is TRBJ1-2; D ambiguous. CDR3 size: 14 residues. Per germline, CDR1 MNHEY and CDR2 SVGAGI. V dropped 0 bases and J dropped 8 bases, with 13 bases sitting between them. Here the CDR3 DNA reads TGTGCCAGCAGTTACTCCGGGGTGTCGGGAGGCTACACCTTC. Encoded protein: CASSYSGVSGGYTF.

The V call is TRBV20-1, the J call TRBJ2-5; TRBD1 matches 10 bases. From germline, CDR1 is DFQATT and CDR2 SNEGSKA (reference sequence). The CDR3 spans 15 residues. The V gene end was trimmed by 7 bases and the J gene end by 2 bases; junction bases not matched to a gene: 10. CDR3 in amino acids: CSVSAPGQGQETQYF. The CDR3 DNA reads as TGCAGTGTAAGCGCGCCGGGACAGGGGCAAGAGACCCAGTACTTC.